What follows describes a single T cell receptor beta chain. Other DNA sequences in the same sample also yield this CDR3. The data were taken from a study of beta chain features in type 1 diabetes. Expressed TCRB transcripts got sequenced, as all isolated RNA was reverse transcribed. The average read count of naive, central memory and regulatory T cell samples was approximately 3.5 million. Produced via immunoSEQ multiplex PCR; TCRdb's table is partial and in-frame only. In the table there are about 930,000 clones, 15% to 20% of which are singletons. The V gene lost 3 bases and the J gene lost 4 bases, with 9 bases spanning the gap. CDR1 is KGHSH, CDR2 LQKENI, per germline. The CDR3 covers 13 residues.

The sample consisted of naive CD4+ T cells from blood. The receptor was isolated from a woman under 30 in good health. V is TRBV18 and J is TRBJ2-5; perhaps TRBD2 as D (6 bases). DNA of the CDR3: TGTGCCAGCTCACCCCCCGGGGGAGAGACCCAGTACTTC. This sequence encodes CASSPPGGETQYF.